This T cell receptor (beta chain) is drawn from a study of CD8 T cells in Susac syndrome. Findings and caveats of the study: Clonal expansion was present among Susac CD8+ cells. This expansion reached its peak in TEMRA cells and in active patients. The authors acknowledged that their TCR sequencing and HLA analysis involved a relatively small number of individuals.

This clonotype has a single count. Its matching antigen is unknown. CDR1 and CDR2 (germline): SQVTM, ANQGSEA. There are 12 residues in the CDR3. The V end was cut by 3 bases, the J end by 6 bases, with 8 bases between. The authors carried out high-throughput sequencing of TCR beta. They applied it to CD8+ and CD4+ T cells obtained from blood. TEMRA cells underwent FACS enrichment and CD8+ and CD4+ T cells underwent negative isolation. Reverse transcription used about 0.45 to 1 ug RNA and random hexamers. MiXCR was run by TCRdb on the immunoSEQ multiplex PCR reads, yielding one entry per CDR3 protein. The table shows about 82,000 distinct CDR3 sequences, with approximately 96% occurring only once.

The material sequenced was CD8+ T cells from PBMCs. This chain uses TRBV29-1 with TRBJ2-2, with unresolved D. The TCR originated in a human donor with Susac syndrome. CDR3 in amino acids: CSVDVGPGELFF. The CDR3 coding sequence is TGCAGCGTTGATGTCGGTCCCGGGGAGCTGTTTTTT.